Following are 14 T cell receptor beta chains from one sample sequenced in a study of beta chain features in type 1 diabetes. The investigators reverse transcribed all of the isolated RNA, so they sequenced expressed TCRB transcripts. Using immunoSEQ multiplex PCR, the repertoire was profiled, and TCRdb retains in-frame clones only, with some absent. The top ten clones hold 0.035% to 0.04% of a sample with 500,000 to 850,000 clones, 11% to 15% of them seen once. Their antigens remain unidentified. General study points: When Type 1 diabetes patients were examined, their TCRB CDR3s proved moderately but significantly shorter in all four CD4+ subsets.

Specimen: naive CD4+ T cells from blood. Every receptor here comes from a man aged 18 to 30 with type 1 diabetes.

The genes are TRBV9 and TRBJ2-1; the D gene is possibly TRBD1 (7 bases). CDR3 length: 14 residues. V was trimmed by 0 bases and J by 7 bases, leaving 11 bases between them. From germline, CDR1 is SGDLS and CDR2 YYNGEE. CDR3 bases: TGTGCCAGCAGCGTAGGCGGGACAGCTAATGAGCAGTTCTTC. Its protein is CASSVGGTANEQFF.

The chain couples TRBV7-2 to TRBJ2-3; D is tentatively TRBD1 or TRBD2 (5 bases each). Germline V lookup: CDR1 SGHTA, CDR2 FQGNSA. The CDR3 runs 14 residues. V was shortened by 3 bases and J by 3 bases, with 10 bases between the two germline ends. The CDR3 region is CASSFRDETDTQYF. The CDR3 region has the DNA TGTGCCAGCAGCTTCCGGGACGAGACAGATACGCAGTATTTT.

This clone was seen a handful of times. This chain links TRBV7-9 with TRBJ2-7; 7 positions match TRBD1. The germline V gene has CDR1 SEHNR and CDR2 FQNEAQ (reference sequence). The junction had 5 bases not matched to a gene; V was cut back by 4 bases and J by 2 bases. The CDR3 totals 14 residues. The DNA of the CDR3 is TGTGCCAGCAGCTCCCAGGGGGTAACCTACGAGCAGTACTTC. The encoded protein is CASSSQGVTYEQYF.

The genes are TRBV4-1 and TRBJ2-7; TRBD2 agrees at 10 bases. V gave up 1 base and J gave up 3 bases; unmatched junction bases: 3. Germline V gives CDR1 MGHRA, CDR2 YSYEKL. This CDR3 comprises 15 residues. The CDR3 reads CASSQAGTSDYEQYF. The CDR3 nucleotides are TGCGCCAGCAGCCAAGCCGGGACTAGCGACTACGAGCAGTACTTC.

This clone was seen a few times. This chain uses TRBV10-3 with TRBJ1-2; D unclear. CDR3 length equals 14 residues. Trimming removed 4 bases at V and 4 bases at J, with 13 bases between. Germline CDR1 and CDR2: ENHRY and SYGVKD. As DNA, the CDR3 is TGTGCCATCAGTGGGGGTACCTCGGCCTATGGCTACACCTTC. This translates into CAISGGTSAYGYTF.

V and J are TRBV27 and TRBJ2-7; tentatively, D is TRBD2 (5 bases). V lost 2 bases and J 2 bases, leaving 7 bases between the germline ends. The CDR3 is 13 residues long. In germline, CDR1 is MNHEY, CDR2 SMNVEV (reference sequence). DNA for the CDR3: TGTGCCAGCAGTTTAACCGGGGCCTACGAGCAGTACTTC. Translating it yields CASSLTGAYEQYF.

This clone was counted only a few times. The chain employs TRBV6-1 and TRBJ1-1; a possible D gene is TRBD1 (6 bases). Per the germline V gene, CDR1 is MNHNS and CDR2 is SASEGT. CDR3 size: 15 residues. V was pared by 2 bases and J by 4 bases, with 14 bases between. The CDR3: CASSEIGAGATEAFF. The CDR3 DNA reads TGTGCCAGCAGTGAAATAGGTGCAGGGGCCACTGAAGCTTTCTTT.

This clone turned up a few times. J is TRBJ2-7 and V is TRBV7-6; 9 nucleotides match TRBD1. V lost 2 bases and J lost 0; bases outside the gene matches: 8. The CDR3 consists of 17 residues. CDR1 and CDR2 from the germline V gene are SGHVS and FNYEAQ. CDR3 nucleotides: TGTGCCAGCAGCTTATGGGCCAAGACAGGGGGCTCCTACGAGCAGTACTTC. Protein product: CASSLWAKTGGSYEQYF.

The chain recombines TRBV6-1 with TRBJ1-1, with TRBD1 matching 7 bases. The CDR3 has 13 residues. Trimming cost V 6 bases and J 1 base; bases outside gene matches: 2. Germline lookup yields CDR1 MNHNS and CDR2 SASEGT. The CDR3 spells CASSRDRNTEAFF. The CDR3 region has the DNA TGTGCCAGCAGCCGGGACAGGAACACTGAAGCTTTCTTT.

The rearrangement uses TRBV4-2 and TRBJ2-3, with 11 positions matching TRBD2. Per germline, CDR1 LGHNA and CDR2 YNFKEQ. CDR3 size: 16 residues. Trimming cost V 4 bases and J 6 bases; bases outside gene matches: 9. CDR3: CASSRSERTSGDTQYF. The CDR3 bases are TGTGCCAGCAGCCGATCCGAGCGGACTAGCGGGGATACGCAGTATTTT.

The genes are TRBV5-4 and TRBJ1-1, with a tentative D call TRBD1 (6 bases). Per the germline V gene, CDR1 is SGHNT and CDR2 is YYREEE (reference sequence). This CDR3 spans 11 amino acids. V was cut by 5 bases and J by 8 bases, with 10 bases left in between. This chain's CDR3 is CASSSDREAFF. CDR3 DNA: TGTGCCAGCAGTTCCGACAGGGAAGCTTTCTTT.

Only a few counts were recorded for this clone. The V gene is TRBV7-9, the J gene TRBJ2-7, with a tentative D call TRBD1 (6 bases). Germline V CDR1 and CDR2: SEHNR, FQNEAQ (reference sequence). The CDR3 length is 12 residues. Trimming stripped 7 bases from V and 5 bases from J, with 12 bases between. The CDR3 DNA follows: TGTGCCAGCACCACAGGGTTCGACGAGCAGTACTTC. This translates into CASTTGFDEQYF.

The chain is built from TRBV27 and TRBJ1-6; D is possibly TRBD1 (5 bases). V was clipped by 4 bases and J by 2 bases, with 12 bases between them. Germline assignment: CDR1 MNHEY and CDR2 SMNVEV (reference sequence). CDR3 size: 16 residues. In nucleotides, the CDR3 is TGTGCCAGCAGTTGGACCACAGGCACCTATAATTCACCCCTCCACTTT. Amino acids: CASSWTTGTYNSPLHF.

The table lists this clone with a few counts. The V and J genes are TRBV9 and TRBJ2-1; D ambiguous. The germline V and J ends were trimmed by 1 base and 4 bases, with 6 bases remaining between them. The CDR3 is 13 residues long. In germline, CDR1 is SGDLS, CDR2 YYNGEE. The CDR3 DNA reads TGTGCCAGCAGCGTACAGCCGTACAATGAGCAGTTCTTC. Its protein is CASSVQPYNEQFF.